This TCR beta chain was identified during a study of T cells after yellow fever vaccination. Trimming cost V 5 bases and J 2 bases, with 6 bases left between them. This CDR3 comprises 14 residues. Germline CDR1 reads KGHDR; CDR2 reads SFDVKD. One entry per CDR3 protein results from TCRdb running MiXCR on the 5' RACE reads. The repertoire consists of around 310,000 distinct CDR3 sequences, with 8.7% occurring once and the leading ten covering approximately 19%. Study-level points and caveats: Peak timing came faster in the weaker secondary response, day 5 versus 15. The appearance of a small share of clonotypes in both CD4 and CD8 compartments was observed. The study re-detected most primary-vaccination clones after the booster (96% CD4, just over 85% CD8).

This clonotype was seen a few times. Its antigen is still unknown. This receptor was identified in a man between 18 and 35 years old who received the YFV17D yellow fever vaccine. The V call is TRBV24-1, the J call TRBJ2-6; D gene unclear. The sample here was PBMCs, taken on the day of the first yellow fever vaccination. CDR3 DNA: TGTGCCACCAGTGCCGGAGCTGGGGCCAACGTCCTGACTTTC. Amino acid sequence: CATSAGAGANVLTF.